This T cell receptor (beta chain) was profiled in a study of naive and memory T cell subsets. Germline CDR1 is SQVTM and CDR2 is ANQGSEA. V lost 6 bases, J lost 0 bases, and 9 bases lay in between. The CDR3 consists of 12 residues. This clonotype was recorded many times. Ligated cDNA underwent four rounds of PCR with nested alpha and beta constant region primers and SP2. TCRdb re-analysed the UMI-ligation and nested PCR reads in MiXCR, keeping a single row per CDR3 protein. The profile shows about 37,000 distinct CDR3 sequences, 8% to 13% of them singletons. Treatment denoted: skin biopsy from PPD injection site in Mantoux-positive individual. The library had UMIs added by 3' ligation of an oligonucleotide to TCR cDNA.

This specimen consisted of skin, obtained from a tuberculin skin test site. This chain joins TRBV29-1 and TRBJ2-7; D might be TRBD1 (6 bases). This receptor was identified in an adult in good health. This CDR3 reads CSVRDTSYEQYF. CDR3 nucleotides: TGCAGCGTCCGGGACACCTCCTACGAGCAGTACTTC.